The sequence of this TCR beta chain was determined in a study of cytomegalovirus exposure and HLA in healthy donors. Across the study: Previous work identified 100 million or so unique TCR beta sequences from roughly 170 million T cells. Whole-study results and caveats: In a later analysis, CMV-associated beta chains were mostly HLA-associated, it appeared.

60 Vbeta and 13 Jbeta primers were used in PCR. Produced via immunoSEQ multiplex PCR; TCRdb's table is partial and in-frame only. The repertoire table contains roughly 120,000 clones. As for this clone: Its antigen is unidentified.

The V gene's germline CDR1 is SQVTM and CDR2 ANQGSEA. The CDR3 is made up of 11 amino acids. The V segment lost 7 bases and the J segment 7 bases; nucleotides outside the gene matches: 4. Sequencing was done on a sample of PBMCs. The receptor was derived from a man aged 30 to 45 in good health and CMV-seronegative. J is TRBJ1-2 and V is TRBV29-1, with 9 nucleotides matching TRBD1. CDR3 protein: CSAATGGGYTF. CDR3 bases: TGCAGCGCAGCGACAGGGGGTGGCTACACCTTC. Based on the CDR3 plus reference TRBV29-1 and TRBJ1-2, the full variable domain is SAVISQKPSRDICQRGTSLTIQCQVDSQVTMMFWYRQQPGQSLTLIATANQGSEATYESGFVIDKFPISRPNLTFSTLTVSNMSPEDSSIYLCSAATGGGYTFGSGTRLTVV.